A single sample gave rise to the 22 T cell receptor beta chains below, sequenced in a study of regulatory T cells in long-lasting Graves disease. In building TCR beta libraries, iRepertoire HTBI primers were used together with Arm-PCR of CDR3 regions. TCRdb itself ran the multiplex PCR reads through MiXCR, one entry per CDR3 protein. The data contain about 620,000 distinct CDR3 sequences, 16% of them singletons. Time point denoted: newly diagnosed GD, antithyroid drugs for less than 3 months. PBMCs were the source of the RNA used for TCR sequencing. This sample was shared with a second study, whose subject was T cells in Graves' hyperthyroidism and ophthalmopathy.

This sample comprised peripheral blood mononuclear cells (PBMCs), obtained at new diagnosis, from a patient treated with antithyroid drugs. The receptors were sampled from a woman in her thirties with Graves disease.

At least ten counts were recorded for this clonotype. V gene TRBV27 combines with J gene TRBJ1-5; the D gene is possibly TRBD1 (5 bases). V was clipped by 3 bases and J by 3 bases, with 15 bases between them. The germline CDR1 and CDR2 sequences are MNHEY and SMNVEV (reference sequence). The CDR3 has 16 amino acids. CDR3: CASSLLGGRVNQPQHF. The CDR3 DNA follows: TGTGCCAGCAGTTTGTTGGGGGGTAGAGTCAATCAGCCCCAGCATTTT.

The chain employs TRBV19 and TRBJ2-7, with 10 bases identical to TRBD2. This CDR3 region has 15 residues. Germline V gene data show CDR1 as LNHDA and CDR2 as SQIVND (reference sequence). V dropped 3 bases and J dropped 6; count of bases not matched to a gene: 8. In nucleotides, the CDR3 is TGTGCCAGTAGTATCCTAGCGGGAGTGTCGGGCGAGCAGTACTTC. Residues: CASSILAGVSGEQYF.

The chain has TRBV10-3 and TRBJ2-5; D gene uncertain. The V and J ends lost 0 bases and 4 bases respectively, with 3 bases between them. The CDR3 has 12 amino acids. Germline assignment: CDR1 ENHRY and CDR2 SYGVKD. CDR3: CAISESVETQYF. CDR3 sequence (DNA): TGTGCCATCAGTGAGTCAGTAGAGACCCAGTACTTC.

This clonotype was recorded many times. This chain joins TRBV14 and TRBJ1-2; D may be TRBD1 (6 bases). From germline, CDR1 is SGHDN and CDR2 FVKESK. V shed 4 bases and J shed 7 bases, with 19 bases lying between them. There are 15 residues in the CDR3. The CDR3 protein is CASSPDTYRGPGYTF. The DNA for the CDR3 is TGTGCCAGCAGCCCGGACACCTATCGGGGGCCTGGCTACACCTTC.

This clonotype showed up many times. The gene calls are TRBV9 and TRBJ1-2; the D is unclear. Per the germline V gene, CDR1 is SGDLS and CDR2 is YYNGEE. CDR3 length equals 13 residues. Between the trimmed V and J ends, which lost 0 bases and 7 bases, there was a span of 10 bases. The CDR3 here is CASSVGELGGYTF. The CDR3 DNA reads as TGTGCCAGCAGCGTAGGGGAGCTGGGTGGCTACACCTTC. The full variable domain, rest sourced from reference TRBV9 and TRBJ1-2, is DSGVTQTPKHLITATGQRVTLRCSPRSGDLSVYWYQQSLDQGLQFLIQYYNGEERAKGNILERFSAQQFPDLHSELNLSSLELGDSALYFCASSVGELGGYTFGSGTRLTVV.

The CDR3 loop reads CSASPTYEQYF. CDR3 DNA sequence: TGCAGTGCTAGCCCCACCTACGAGCAGTACTTC. The gene calls are TRBV20-1 and TRBJ2-7; no clear D gene. Trimming stripped 3 bases from V and 2 bases from J, with 5 bases between. Germline V lookup: CDR1 DFQATT, CDR2 SNEGSKA (reference sequence). The CDR3 is made up of 11 amino acids.

This rearrangement joins TRBV20-1 to TRBJ2-5, with TRBD2 matching 11 bases. The CDR3 loop spans 14 amino acids. The germline gives CDR1 DFQATT, CDR2 SNEGSKA (reference sequence). V dropped 4 bases and J dropped 6; count of bases not matched to a gene: 7. The CDR3 is CSATLAGVTKTQYF. CDR3 bases: TGCAGTGCTACACTAGCGGGAGTTACGAAGACCCAGTACTTC.

This clonotype was seen a handful of times. The chain recombines TRBV5-1 with TRBJ1-4, with D possibly matching TRBD1 (5 bases). The CDR3 runs to 13 residues. The germline CDR1 and CDR2 sequences are SGHRS and YFSETQ. The V end was cut by 5 bases, the J end by 7 bases, with 12 bases between. The CDR3 bases are TGCGCCAGCAGGGGGCAAGGAGGTGAAAAACTGTTTTTT. It specifies CASRGQGGEKLFF.

Notes on this clonotype: This may arise from a read error, as a much more abundant clone is one base away. The gene calls are TRBV29-1 and TRBJ1-5, with 7 bases lining up with TRBD1. Trimming cost V 7 bases and J 13 bases; bases outside gene matches: 7. The CDR3 sequence is 10 residues long. Germline values: CDR1 SQVTM, CDR2 ANQGSEA. The DNA for the CDR3 is TGCAGCGCCTGGACAGGTAGTCAGCATTTT. Translation: CSAWTGSQHF.

This clonotype was seen repeatedly, ten times or more. The genes are TRBV2 and TRBJ1-2; D remains ambiguous. CDR1 and CDR2 from the germline V gene are SNHLY and FYNNEI. The V and J ends lost 5 bases and 2 bases respectively, with 15 bases between them. This CDR3 is built from 15 residues. CDR3 sequence (DNA): TGTGCCAGCAGTCCGAAACAGCAGAACAACTATGGCTACACCTTC. Protein: CASSPKQQNNYGYTF.

This clonotype was observed a handful of times. The genes are TRBV5-8 and TRBJ2-1, with 11 nucleotides matching TRBD2. The germline CDR1 and CDR2 sequences are SGHTS and YDEGEE. The CDR3 loop spans 16 amino acids. The J segment lost 4 bases and the V segment lost 0 bases, leaving 3 bases of the junction unmatched. CDR3 in amino acids: CASSLGTSGPYNEQFF. CDR3 nucleotide sequence: TGTGCCAGCAGCTTGGGGACTAGCGGGCCGTACAATGAGCAGTTCTTC.

This clonotype was found many times. The genes are TRBV2 and TRBJ2-5; D unresolved. CDR1 is SNHLY and CDR2 is FYNNEI in the germline V gene. Trimming cost V 4 bases and J 3 bases, with 15 bases left between them. The CDR3 contains 15 residues. The CDR3 region has the DNA TGTGCCAGCAGTGGGACGATTATTTCCGAAGAGACCCAGTACTTC. It codes for CASSGTIISEETQYF.

This clonotype was counted between two and nine times. The chain's CDR3 is CATNYRRNTPGPQHF. The CDR3 nucleotides are TGTGCCACCAATTACCGCCGCAATACCCCTGGGCCCCAGCATTTT. The chain combines TRBV6-5 with TRBJ1-5; D gene unclear. From germline, CDR1 is MNHEY and CDR2 SVGAGI. The CDR3 sequence is 15 residues long. Trimming stripped 10 bases from V and 9 bases from J, with 25 bases between.

This rearrangement joins TRBV3-1 to TRBJ2-7, with unresolved D. Germline CDR1 and CDR2: LGHDT and YNNKEL (reference sequence). V lost 0 bases, J lost 4 bases, and 7 bases lay in between. The CDR3 is 13 amino acids. This CDR3 is CASSQERWYEQYF. CDR3 nucleotide sequence: TGTGCCAGCAGCCAAGAGAGGTGGTACGAGCAGTACTTC.

The sample holds many counts of this clonotype. The junction departs from germline at one end; a sequencing error may be responsible. The rearrangement uses TRBV7-9 and TRBJ1-1; D is uncertain. CDR3 length: 13 amino acids. The germline V gene has CDR1 SEHNR and CDR2 FQNEAQ (reference sequence). The DNA of the CDR3 is TGTGCCAGCAGCTTGGACCCTCGAGGACCGACGTCCTTT. Its protein product is CASSLDPRGPTSF.

Ten or more counts support this clonotype. The genes are TRBV7-2 and TRBJ2-1, with a weak D call TRBD1 (6 bases). Germline V gene lookup returns CDR1 SGHTA and CDR2 FQGNSA. The CDR3 is 14 amino acids. Trimming left V 7 bases short and J 7 bases short, with 17 bases between. CDR3: CASKQGRIWNEQFF. The CDR3 DNA follows: TGTGCCAGCAAACAGGGTAGGATTTGGAATGAGCAGTTCTTC.

This clonotype has a handful of counts. The rearrangement joins TRBV20-1 to TRBJ2-5, with TRBD1 as a possible D gene (5 bases). V dropped 4 bases and J dropped 2 bases, with 8 bases sitting between them. This CDR3 contains 12 residues. Germline loops: CDR1 DFQATT, CDR2 SNEGSKA (reference sequence). The CDR3 nucleotides read TGCAGTGCTAAGGGGTCACAAGAGACCCAGTACTTC. Translation: CSAKGSQETQYF.

A few counts support this clonotype. A much larger clone sits a single nucleotide away, making a read error possible. The V and J genes are TRBV28 and TRBJ1-5; D is unclear. CDR1 is MDHEN, CDR2 SYDVKM, per germline. This CDR3 is 14 amino acids long. Here the CDR3 DNA reads TGTGTCAGCAGTCCCTTTGGCGGCGGTCAGCCCCAGCATTTT. Translating it yields CVSSPFGGGQPQHF.

The sample holds a few counts of this clonotype. The rearrangement uses TRBV14 and TRBJ2-1; possibly TRBD2 for D (6 bases). The CDR3 runs 16 residues. Deletions cut 1 base from V and 7 bases from J, with 17 bases between. CDR1 and CDR2 (germline): SGHDN, FVKESK. The CDR3 spells CASSQVGGGTLNEQFF. CDR3 coding DNA: TGTGCCAGCAGCCAAGTCGGGGGAGGCACGTTGAATGAGCAGTTCTTC.

The table lists this clonotype with a few counts. V gene TRBV24-1 combines with J gene TRBJ2-5; D gene unclear. Germline V gene sequence: CDR1 KGHDR, CDR2 SFDVKD. The CDR3 sequence is 14 residues long. V lost 7 bases and J lost 5, with 16 bases in between. Here the CDR3 reads CATSAPGLGETQYF. In DNA, the CDR3 is TGTGCCACCAGCGCCCCGGGCCTAGGGGAGACCCAGTACTTC.

This clonotype was counted ten times or more. V usage is TRBV20-1 and J usage is TRBJ2-2, with a weak D call TRBD2 (6 bases). Germline V CDR1 and CDR2: DFQATT, SNEGSKA (reference sequence). The CDR3 covers 17 residues. Trimming shortened V by 1 base and J by 2 bases, and 17 bases separated the two germline ends. The CDR3 sequence is CSARGHQGGPNTGELFF. CDR3 nucleotide sequence: TGCAGTGCTAGAGGGCACCAGGGAGGACCTAACACCGGGGAGCTGTTTTTT.

The genes are TRBV20-1 and TRBJ1-5, with 7 bases identical to TRBD1. Germline values: CDR1 DFQATT, CDR2 SNEGSKA (reference sequence). The CDR3 extends over 14 amino acids. With 6 bases clipped from V and 5 bases from J, the junction kept 10 bases outside the gene matches. The CDR3 DNA sequence: TGCAGTGCGATTACCGGGACAGATCATCAGCCCCAGCATTTT. This sequence encodes CSAITGTDHQPQHF.